The 15 T cell receptor beta chains below come from one sample, sequenced in a study of shared clonotypes between healthy human individuals. Profiling relied on immunoSEQ multiplex PCR, and the TCRdb table lists in-frame clones only, not all of them. The sample holds roughly 1,100,000 clones, more than 60% seen once. Sequencing used memory CD4+ T cells sorted from blood. Noted subset: CD45RA-negative fraction. The receptor set was obtained from a man aged 18 to 30 in good health.

As DNA, the CDR3 is TGTGCCAGCAGCGGTGGACAGGGGGCAAATCAGCCCCAGCATTTT. Translating gives CASSGGQGANQPQHF. The chain employs TRBV5-5 and TRBJ1-5; 11 nucleotides line up with TRBD1. This CDR3 spans 15 amino acids. V lost 4 bases and J lost 4; bases outside the gene matches: 4. CDR1 and CDR2 (germline): SGHKS, YYEKEE (reference sequence).

The chain employs TRBV6-5 and TRBJ2-3, with 10 bases aligning to TRBD2. CDR3 length: 16 residues. V was pared by 2 bases and J by 4 bases, with 6 bases of the junction left unmatched. Germline values: CDR1 MNHEY, CDR2 SVGAGI. The chain's CDR3 is CASSYTSGGASDTQYF. In DNA, the CDR3 is TGTGCCAGCAGTTACACGAGCGGGGGGGCCTCAGATACGCAGTATTTT.

The rearrangement joins TRBV10-3 to TRBJ2-7, with 12 bases identical to TRBD2. The V segment lost 8 bases and the J segment 4 bases; nucleotides outside the gene matches: 6. CDR3 length: 14 residues. Germline V gene data show CDR1 as ENHRY and CDR2 as SYGVKD. CDR3 DNA sequence: TGTGCCATCTCGACTAGCGGGGGTACTTACGAGCAGTACTTC. Protein sequence: CAISTSGGTYEQYF.

This clone came up once. V gene TRBV11-2 combines with J gene TRBJ1-6, with unresolved D. Looked up from germline, CDR1 is SGHAT and CDR2 is FQNNGV. The ends were cut back, 1 base at V and 8 bases at J, with 6 bases in the middle. This CDR3 region has 13 residues. CDR3 sequence (DNA): TGTGCCAGCAGCTTAGTCACCGATTCACCCCTCCACTTT. It specifies CASSLVTDSPLHF.

This chain links TRBV7-9 with TRBJ2-5, with TRBD2 matching 15 bases. The CDR3 contains 17 residues. The J segment lost 5 bases and the V segment lost 4 bases, leaving 8 bases of the junction unmatched. CDR1 is SEHNR and CDR2 is FQNEAQ in the germline V gene (reference sequence). The CDR3 DNA sequence: TGTGCCAGCAGCTCTGGACTAGCGGGAGGGCCGAGGGAGACCCAGTACTTC. It is translated as CASSSGLAGGPRETQYF.

The J gene is TRBJ1-6, the V gene TRBV6-5; D not resolved. The CDR3 sequence is 12 residues long. The germline V gene has CDR1 MNHEY and CDR2 SVGAGI. Trimming removed 6 bases at V and 6 bases at J, with 6 bases between. The CDR3 sequence: CASRLANSPLHF. The CDR3 nucleotides read TGTGCCAGCAGGCTTGCTAATTCACCCCTCCACTTT.

The chain links TRBV29-1 to TRBJ2-5; the D gene is possibly TRBD2 (6 bases). Per the germline V gene, CDR1 is SQVTM and CDR2 is ANQGSEA. V shed 5 bases and J shed 5 bases, with 12 bases lying between them. This CDR3 region has 12 residues. CDR3 residues: CSVQGGGETQYF. CDR3 nucleotide sequence: TGCAGCGTTCAGGGTGGGGGGGAGACCCAGTACTTC.

The chain uses TRBV6-1 and TRBJ1-5; no firm D call. The CDR3 is made up of 14 amino acids. The V end was cut by 7 bases, the J end by 0 bases, with 10 bases between. The germline V gene has CDR1 MNHNS and CDR2 SASEGT. CDR3 residues: CASILDLSNQPQHF. CDR3 in DNA: TGTGCCAGCATCCTGGACCTTAGCAATCAGCCCCAGCATTTT.

This chain uses TRBV10-1 with TRBJ2-5, with D perhaps given as TRBD1 or TRBD2 (5 bases each). This CDR3 spans 15 amino acids. CDR1 is WNHNN and CDR2 is SYGVQD in the germline V gene (reference sequence). Trimming shortened V by 4 bases and J by 0 bases, and 12 bases separated the two germline ends. The CDR3 is CASSAGRLYQETQYF. In DNA form, the CDR3 reads TGCGCCAGCAGTGCGGGACGGTTGTACCAAGAGACCCAGTACTTC.

V and J are TRBV15 and TRBJ1-1, with D unresolved. Germline CDR1 is LNHNV and CDR2 is YYDKDF (reference sequence). This CDR3 region has 14 residues. Between the trimmed V and J ends, which lost 6 bases and 1 base, there was a span of 12 bases. Here the CDR3 DNA reads TGTGCCACCAGTCCCGGTGGACGGAACACTGAAGCTTTCTTT. Its translation: CATSPGGRNTEAFF.

This clone came up a few times. The V gene is TRBV5-4, the J gene TRBJ1-5; D call uncertain. Trimming pared 1 base from V and 1 base from J, leaving 6 bases between. CDR3 length: 14 residues. Germline lookup yields CDR1 SGHNT and CDR2 YYREEE (reference sequence). CDR3 nucleotides: TGTGCCAGCAGCTTGTTCCCGAGCAATCAGCCCCAGCATTTT. Amino acids: CASSLFPSNQPQHF. Variable domain in full (rest from reference TRBV5-4 and TRBJ1-5): ETGVTQSPTHLIKTRGQQVTLRCSSQSGHNTVSWYQQALGQGPQFIFQYYREEENGRGNFPPRFSGLQFPNYSSELNVNALELDDSALYLCASSLFPSNQPQHFGDGTRLSIL.

V usage is TRBV7-2 and J usage is TRBJ1-4; no clear D gene. Germline CDR1 is SGHTA and CDR2 is FQGNSA. CDR3 length equals 13 residues. Trimming took off 5 bases at V and 4 bases at J, with 8 bases between the two ends. The CDR3, as DNA: TGTGCCAGCAGCCGAACGTTTAATGAAAAACTGTTTTTT. Residues: CASSRTFNEKLFF.

This clone showed up just a few times. This chain uses TRBV7-2 with TRBJ1-6; 7 bases align to TRBD1. The V gene's germline CDR1 is SGHTA and CDR2 FQGNSA. This CDR3 region has 15 residues. V was pared by 1 base and J by 10 bases, with 7 bases of the junction left unmatched. CDR3 sequence reads: CASSLVTGYRSPLHF. The CDR3 DNA reads as TGTGCCAGCAGCTTAGTGACAGGGTATAGGTCACCCCTCCACTTT.

The rearrangement uses TRBV9 and TRBJ1-3; perhaps TRBD1 as D (6 bases). Deletions cut 6 bases from V and 0 bases from J, with 10 bases between. Germline assignment: CDR1 SGDLS and CDR2 YYNGEE. This CDR3 is built from 14 residues. This CDR3 is CASKRDNSGNTIYF. In DNA, the CDR3 is TGTGCCAGCAAACGGGACAACTCTGGAAACACCATATATTTT.

V usage is TRBV4-1 and J usage is TRBJ2-7; 16 bases map to TRBD2. The CDR3 loop spans 17 amino acids. V dropped 4 bases and J dropped 5; count of bases not matched to a gene: 8. CDR1 and CDR2 from the germline V gene are MGHRA and YSYEKL. The CDR3 nucleotides read TGCGCCAGCAGCCGAGGAAGCGGGACTAGCGGGAGGGACGAGCAGTACTTC. Protein: CASSRGSGTSGRDEQYF.